This TCR beta chain came from a study of blood T cell repertoires in COVID-19. Study details: The United States, Italy and Spain supplied acute and convalescent COVID-19 samples.

Germline V gene sequence: CDR1 GTSNPN, CDR2 SVGIG (reference sequence). V was cut by 1 base and J by 0 bases, with 10 bases left in between. This CDR3 has 15 residues. Per the original data handling: Amplification with reference gene primers provided the estimates of nucleated cell counts. The repertoire was sequenced with immunoSEQ multiplex PCR; TCRdb's copy has only in-frame clones and lacks some. The DNA gave D and trimming, while V, J and clone size come from that table. This sample has 40,000 to 50,000 clones, with around 81% found just once. This TCR derives from a woman older than 75 with acute or convalescent COVID-19. The rearrangement links TRBV30 to TRBJ1-3, with D hard to call. The sample consisted of peripheral blood. CDR3 nucleotide sequence: TGTGCCTGGAGTGCCCAGGCCTTCTCTGGAAACACCATATATTTT. Its translation: CAWSAQAFSGNTIYF.